The T cell receptor beta chain described here comes from a study of CD8+ T cells in alopecia areata. RNA was extracted and reverse transcribed into cDNA as the sequencing template. Clones were read by immunoSEQ multiplex PCR, and TCRdb kept only the in-frame ones, dropping some. The sample holds 90,000 to 120,000 clones, roughly 84% seen once. Trimming pared 8 bases from V and 4 bases from J, leaving 21 bases between. CDR3 length: 14 residues. CDR1 and CDR2 (germline): SQVTM, ANQGSEA. Treatment noted: oral pan-JAK inhibitor, 5-10 mg twice daily. This TCR was sampled from a human donor with alopecia areata. The specimen comprised CD8+ T cells sorted from blood, sampled at week 24, from a patient treated with tofacitinib. The chain links TRBV29-1 to TRBJ2-7; tentative D call: TRBD1 (5 bases). CDR3 nucleotide sequence: TGCAGCCCAAGGAAAGGGGCTCCGGTTTACGAGCAGTACTTC. This encodes CSPRKGAPVYEQYF.